Listed below are T cell receptor beta chains from one sample, sequenced in a study of T cells in Graves' hyperthyroidism and ophthalmopathy. TCRdb passed the multiplex PCR reads through MiXCR, listing each CDR3 protein once. The sample includes some 400,000 distinct CDR3 sequences, 11% to 15% of them seen just once. Sequenced sample: blood. The receptors were sampled from a woman between 55 and 75 years old with Graves' hyperthyroidism. CDR3s include the opening cysteine and the closing phenylalanine or tryptophan. The D gene is left open where the match is weak. Not every row has a clone size; where given, it reads once, few, many or a size class.

v_call	d_call	clone_size	j_call	cdr3_aa	cdr3_nt
TRBV5-1	.	many	TRBJ1-4	CASSLRQNEKLFF	TGCGCCAGCAGCTTGAGGCAGAATGAAAAACTGTTTTTT
TRBV12-3/TRBV12-4	.	many	TRBJ1-2	CASSTSNYGYTF	TGTGCCAGCAGCACAAGTAACTATGGCTACACCTTC
TRBV20-1	TRBD2	many	TRBJ2-3	CSASLGGLAEGDTQYF	TGCAGTGCTAGTTTAGGGGGACTAGCAGAGGGGGATACGCAGTATTTT
TRBV7-2	TRBD2	few	TRBJ2-7	CASTPTSGVGWGYEQYF	TGTGCCAGCACACCGACTAGCGGAGTGGGCTGGGGATACGAGCAGTACTTC
TRBV30	.	.	TRBJ2-7	CAWSVLNYEQYF	TGTGCCTGGAGTGTCCTCAACTACGAGCAGTACTTC
TRBV6-1	.	many	TRBJ2-7	CASSPEAPGFREQYF	TGTGCCAGCAGCCCCGAGGCTCCGGGGTTCCGGGAGCAGTACTTC
TRBV12-3/TRBV12-4	.	many	TRBJ2-5	CASSLDGPSGETQYF	TGTGCCAGCAGTTTAGACGGCCCATCCGGTGAGACCCAGTACTTC
TRBV3-1	.	many	TRBJ1-1	CASSQSFAGTEAFF	TGTGCCAGCAGCCAATCTTTTGCTGGCACTGAAGCTTTCTTT
TRBV29-1	TRBD2	.	TRBJ2-1	CSILSATSGMNEQFF	TGCAGCATCCTATCCGCGACTAGCGGGATGAATGAGCAGTTCTTC
TRBV27	.	.	TRBJ1-1	CASSSRQNMNTEAFF	TGTGCCAGCAGTTCCCGACAGAACATGAACACTGAAGCTTTCTTT
TRBV18	TRBD2	.	TRBJ2-3	CASSPRGLAQIGDTQYF	TGTGCCAGCTCACCACGGGGACTAGCTCAAATTGGAGATACGCAGTATTTT
TRBV6-1	.	few	TRBJ1-4	CASSEGSATNEKLFF	TGTGCCAGCAGTGAGGGGTCCGCAACTAATGAAAAACTGTTTTTT
TRBV18	TRBD2	few	TRBJ2-2	CASSPLPSGSRAGELFF	TGTGCCAGCTCACCACTGCCGAGCGGGAGTCGGGCCGGGGAGCTGTTTTTT
TRBV10-1	.	many	TRBJ2-7	CASSWDTSHEQYF	TGCGCCAGCAGTTGGGACACGAGCCACGAGCAGTACTTC
TRBV6-1	TRBD1	many	TRBJ1-1	CASRESRQGANTEAFF	TGTGCCAGCAGGGAATCTCGACAGGGGGCGAACACTGAAGCTTTCTTT
TRBV12-5	.	many	TRBJ2-7	CASGSRITPYYEQYF	TGTGCTAGTGGTTCACGGATAACCCCTTACTACGAGCAGTACTTC
TRBV4-1	.	.	TRBJ1-4	CASSQYSWGEKLFF	TGCGCCAGCAGCCAGTATTCGTGGGGTGAAAAACTGTTTTTT
TRBV4-1	TRBD1	many	TRBJ2-5	CASSQVRTGPQETQYF	TGCGCCAGCAGCCAAGTAAGGACAGGGCCCCAGGAGACCCAGTACTTC
TRBV7-9	TRBD2	many	TRBJ2-1	CASSPIAGVGSSYNEQFF	TGTGCCAGCAGCCCCATAGCGGGAGTCGGAAGTTCCTACAATGAGCAGTTCTTC
TRBV30	TRBD1	few	TRBJ2-1	CAWSDRDRQFF	TGTGCCTGGAGCGACCGGGACAGACAGTTCTTC
TRBV7-2	.	.	TRBJ1-6	CASSLDPTPLHF	TGTGCCAGCAGCTTAGACCCGACGCCCCTCCACTTT
TRBV7-3	TRBD1	many	TRBJ1-1	CASSLGPRQGAEAFF	TGTGCCAGCAGCTTAGGTCCCAGACAGGGGGCTGAAGCTTTCTTT
TRBV2	.	.	TRBJ2-3	CASSWPGTDTQYF	TGTGCCAGCAGTTGGCCCGGCACAGATACGCAGTATTTT
TRBV20-1	.	many	TRBJ2-1	CSARPTRGLNEQFF	TGCAGTGCTAGGCCCACTAGAGGCCTTAATGAGCAGTTCTTC
TRBV18	.	.	TRBJ2-5	CASSAYAEQETQYF	TGTGCCAGCTCCGCATACGCAGAGCAAGAGACCCAGTACTTC
TRBV28	.	.	TRBJ1-1	CASSYKPMNTEAFF	TGTGCCAGCAGTTATAAGCCTATGAACACTGAAGCTTTCTTT
TRBV11-2	.	many	TRBJ2-1	CASSSRTAGPYEQFF	TGTGCCAGCAGCTCCCGGACCGCGGGCCCCTATGAGCAGTTCTTC
TRBV20-1	.	many	TRBJ2-3	CSAPPLTSMTDTQYF	TGCAGTGCCCCCCCCTTGACTAGTATGACAGATACGCAGTATTTT
TRBV10-3	TRBD1	many	TRBJ2-7	CAINRDRGTDEQYF	TGTGCCATCAACCGGGACAGGGGAACCGATGAGCAGTACTTC
TRBV28	TRBD2	once	TRBJ2-1	CASSKPGLAGVNEQFF	TGTGCCAGCAGTAAACCGGGACTAGCGGGAGTCAATGAGCAGTTCTTC
TRBV7-2	.	few	TRBJ2-2	CASSLLRGGELFF	TGTGCCAGCAGCTTATTGAGGGGCGGGGAGCTGTTTTTT
TRBV10-1	.	few	TRBJ2-1	CASRLDSYNEQFF	TGCGCCAGCAGACTGGACTCCTACAATGAGCAGTTCTTC
TRBV3-1	.	.	TRBJ2-1	CASSQEVGRNEQFF	TGTGCCAGCAGCCAAGAAGTTGGACGGAATGAGCAGTTCTTC
TRBV5-1	.	many	TRBJ1-1	CASSLGTGENTEAFF	TGCGCCAGCAGCTTGGGTACAGGCGAAAACACTGAAGCTTTCTTT
TRBV5-1	TRBD1	.	TRBJ2-7	CASSAGQAGSVYEQYF	TGCGCCAGCAGCGCCGGACAGGCCGGTAGCGTCTACGAGCAGTACTTC
TRBV15	.	many	TRBJ1-1	CATSIAGVSEAFF	TGTGCCACCAGCATTGCAGGTGTCTCTGAAGCTTTCTTT
TRBV6-1	.	many	TRBJ1-5	CASSVGVEQPQHF	TGTGCCAGCAGTGTCGGGGTCGAACAGCCCCAGCATTTT
TRBV5-4	TRBD2	many	TRBJ2-1	CASSRRLAGGSYNEQFF	TGTGCCAGCAGCCGACGACTAGCGGGAGGATCCTACAATGAGCAGTTCTTC
TRBV7-7	.	.	TRBJ2-1	CASSASYSSYNEQFF	TGTGCTAGCAGCGCCAGCTATAGCTCCTACAATGAGCAGTTCTTC
TRBV7-2	TRBD1	few	TRBJ1-5	CASTRDRNQPQHF	TGTGCCAGCACCCGGGACAGGAATCAGCCCCAGCATTTT
TRBV20-1	.	.	TRBJ2-7	CSARVGGSANAGEQYF	TGCAGTGCTAGAGTGGGAGGCTCTGCTAACGCGGGCGAGCAGTACTTC
TRBV20-1	TRBD2	many	TRBJ2-3	CSARALAGLAGTDTQYF	TGCAGTGCTAGAGCTCTAGCGGGATTGGCGGGCACAGATACGCAGTATTTT
TRBV27	TRBD2	few	TRBJ2-7	CASNLAGSYEQYF	TGTGCCAGCAACCTAGCGGGATCTTACGAGCAGTACTTC
TRBV27	TRBD1	many	TRBJ1-5	CASSLTGPINQPQHF	TGTGCCAGCAGTTTGACAGGGCCTATCAATCAGCCCCAGCATTTT
TRBV5-1	TRBD2	.	TRBJ2-1	CASSFTSEYNEQFF	TGCGCCAGCAGCTTTACTAGCGAGTACAATGAGCAGTTCTTC
TRBV19	.	many	TRBJ1-2	CASSISALGGYGYTF	TGTGCCAGTAGTATCTCTGCCCTTGGGGGCTATGGCTACACCTTC
TRBV7-3	.	many	TRBJ1-2	CASSLTNGRASTF	TGTGCCAGCAGCTTAACGAACGGCCGGGCCTCCACCTTC
TRBV6-5	TRBD1	few	TRBJ1-1	CASSYPNRGGSTEAFF	TGTGCCAGCAGTTACCCAAACAGGGGTGGGAGCACTGAAGCTTTCTTT
TRBV24-1	.	few	TRBJ2-3	CATSDKADISPDTQYF	TGTGCCACCAGTGATAAAGCGGACATCAGCCCAGATACGCAGTATTTT
TRBV5-1	TRBD2	.	TRBJ2-3	CASSFLAGGSDTQYF	TGCGCCAGCAGCTTCCTAGCGGGAGGGTCTGATACGCAGTATTTT
TRBV12-5	TRBD2	many	TRBJ2-1	CASGLVVAGGYNEQFF	TGTGCTAGTGGTTTGGTCGTAGCGGGAGGCTACAATGAGCAGTTCTTC
TRBV20-1	TRBD2	many	TRBJ2-5	CSARGSGSDAGTQYF	TGCAGTGCTAGAGGTAGCGGGAGCGACGCGGGTACCCAGTACTTC
TRBV20-1	TRBD2	few	TRBJ2-1	CSARLTSGNSYNEQFF	TGCAGTGCTCGCTTGACTAGCGGGAATTCCTACAATGAGCAGTTCTTC